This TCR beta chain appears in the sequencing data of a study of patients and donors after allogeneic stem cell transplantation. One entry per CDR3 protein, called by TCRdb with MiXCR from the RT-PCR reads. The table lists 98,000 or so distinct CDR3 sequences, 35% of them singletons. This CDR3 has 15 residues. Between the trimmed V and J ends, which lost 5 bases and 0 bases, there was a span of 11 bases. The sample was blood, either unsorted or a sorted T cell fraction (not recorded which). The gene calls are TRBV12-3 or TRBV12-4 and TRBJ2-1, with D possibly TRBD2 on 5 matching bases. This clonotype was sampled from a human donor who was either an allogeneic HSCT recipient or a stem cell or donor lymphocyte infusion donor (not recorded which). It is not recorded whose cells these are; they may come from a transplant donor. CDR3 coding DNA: TGTGCCAGCAGTGCGTCGAGGGACTCCTACAATGAGCAGTTCTTC. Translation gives CASSASRDSYNEQFF.